One and the same sample provided the 28 T cell receptor beta chains below, sequenced in a study of T cell repertoires in cytomegalovirus infection. These TCRs' antigens remain unknown. TCRdb called the reads again in MiXCR, with one record for every CDR3 protein. The sample includes roughly 350,000 distinct CDR3 sequences, 34% of them seen just once. Here the sequenced sample was cultured PBMCs, taken from culture after CMV antigen stimulation. The receptors stem from a human donor in good health (CMV status not recorded). Some clones in this sample may be carry-over from other donors' samples.

This clonotype was counted only a few times. V and J are TRBV19 and TRBJ2-1; D unresolved. Germline lookup yields CDR1 LNHDA and CDR2 SQIVND (reference sequence). Trimming shortened V by 2 bases and J by 6 bases, and 14 bases separated the two germline ends. The CDR3 covers 15 residues. The CDR3 protein is CASSISWGPFNEQFF. The DNA for the CDR3 is TGTGCCAGTAGTATAAGTTGGGGTCCCTTCAATGAGCAGTTCTTC.

This chain uses TRBV28 with TRBJ2-7; TRBD1 matches 9 bases. In germline, CDR1 is MDHEN, CDR2 SYDVKM. The V and J ends lost 1 base and 2 bases, in that order; junction bases with no gene match: 3. The CDR3 is 15 amino acids. The CDR3 region has the DNA TGTGCCAGCAGTTTATTTGGACAGGGGACCTACGAGCAGTACTTC. Protein sequence: CASSLFGQGTYEQYF.

The chain couples TRBV4-3 to TRBJ2-7, with TRBD2 identical over 11 bases. The germline V gene has CDR1 LGHNA and CDR2 YSLEER. This CDR3 has 15 amino acids. The ends lost 1 base at V and 3 bases at J; junction bases unmatched: 2. The CDR3: CASSQGLAGYYEQYF. The CDR3 nucleotides are TGCGCCAGCAGCCAAGGACTAGCGGGGTACTACGAGCAGTACTTC.

The V call is TRBV6-6, the J call TRBJ2-5, with D hard to call. CDR1 and CDR2 from the germline V gene are MNHNY and SVGAGI (reference sequence). This CDR3 is 13 amino acids long. Trimming took off 6 bases at V and 1 base at J, with 9 bases between the two ends. This chain's CDR3 is CASRYQAQETQYF. The CDR3 coding sequence is TGTGCCAGCAGATACCAGGCCCAAGAGACCCAGTACTTC.

This chain joins TRBV6-2 or TRBV6-3 and TRBJ2-7; TRBD1 matches at 7 bases. The CDR3 loop spans 13 amino acids. Per germline, CDR1 MNHEY and CDR2 SVGEGT. V dropped 5 bases and J dropped 2; count of bases not matched to a gene: 3. The CDR3 bases are TGTGCCAGCAGTGGACAGGTCACCTACGAGCAGTACGTC. It encodes CASSGQVTYEQYV.

This clonotype has at least ten counts. V gene TRBV6-2 or TRBV6-3 combines with J gene TRBJ2-5; 12 bases are a match to TRBD2. The germline V gene has CDR1 MNHEY and CDR2 SVGEGT. The CDR3 extends over 17 amino acids. The J segment lost 4 bases and the V segment lost 5 bases, leaving 11 bases of the junction unmatched. Here the CDR3 reads CASSGGLAGIRGETQYF. The CDR3 DNA is TGTGCCAGCAGTGGGGGACTAGCGGGTATTCGGGGAGAGACCCAGTACTTC.

The chain uses TRBV6-1 and TRBJ2-1; 12 nucleotides match TRBD2. With V trimmed by 4 bases and J by 7 bases, 11 bases remained unmatched. This CDR3 region has 17 residues. Germline assignment: CDR1 MNHNS and CDR2 SASEGT. The CDR3 sequence: CASSVGLAGGPRNEQFF. The CDR3 DNA sequence: TGTGCCAGCAGTGTTGGTCTAGCGGGAGGGCCACGGAATGAGCAGTTCTTC.

This clonotype came up a few times. The rearrangement uses TRBV28 and TRBJ1-1; D is perhaps TRBD1 (5 bases). V lost 4 bases, J lost 6 bases, and 12 bases lay in between. Looked up from germline, CDR1 is MDHEN and CDR2 is SYDVKM. The CDR3 covers 13 residues. CDR3 amino acids: CASSSLTGAEAFF. The CDR3 bases are TGTGCCAGCAGTTCCCTCACAGGAGCTGAAGCTTTCTTT.

This clonotype was observed a handful of times. J is TRBJ2-6 and V is TRBV7-2, with no clear D. The germline CDR1 and CDR2 sequences are SGHTA and FQGNSA. V dropped 6 bases and J dropped 5 bases, with 14 bases sitting between them. This CDR3 has 15 residues. CDR3 residues: CASRRKGLRANVLTF. CDR3 coding DNA: TGTGCCAGCAGAAGGAAGGGATTAAGGGCCAACGTCCTGACTTTC. The full variable domain, in which reference TRBV7-2 and TRBJ2-6 provide the parts outside the CDR3, is GAGVSQSPSNKVTEKGKDVELRCDPISGHTALYWYRQSLGQGLEFLIYFQGNSAPDKSGLPSDRFSAERTGGSVSTLTIQRTQQEDSAVYLCASRRKGLRANVLTFGAGSRLTVL.

Many counts were recorded for this clonotype. The chain's CDR3 is CASSFGIRGGRNTGELFF. The CDR3 DNA reads as TGTGCCAGCAGCTTCGGGATTCGGGGCGGGAGAAACACCGGGGAGCTGTTTTTT. The chain uses TRBV7-8 and TRBJ2-2; 7 bases are a match to TRBD2. In germline, CDR1 is SGHVS, CDR2 FQNEAQ. V lost 3 bases to trimming and J lost 2 bases; unmatched junction nucleotides: 12. CDR3 length equals 18 residues.

This clonotype occurred a few times. The CDR3 coding sequence is TGTGCCAGCACCGCCGGGACAGGGGCCCCTTATGGCTACACCTTC. It yields the protein CASTAGTGAPYGYTF. The genes are TRBV28 and TRBJ1-2, with 10 bases fitting TRBD1. Germline V gene sequence: CDR1 MDHEN, CDR2 SYDVKM. Unmatched junction bases numbered 10, after V lost 7 bases and J lost 5 bases. CDR3 size: 15 residues.

V gene TRBV28 combines with J gene TRBJ2-3; 9 positions agree with TRBD1. V gave up 4 bases and J gave up 6 bases; unmatched junction bases: 11. Germline CDR1 and CDR2: MDHEN and SYDVKM. The CDR3 contains 16 residues. As DNA, the CDR3 is TGTGCCAGCAGTTCCGGGACAGGGTCTACCGTGGATACGCAGTATTTT. This encodes CASSSGTGSTVDTQYF.

There are a few counts of this clonotype. The J gene is TRBJ2-7, the V gene TRBV7-2; 9 positions match TRBD1. This CDR3 is built from 16 residues. With 5 bases clipped from V and 0 bases from J, the junction kept 8 bases outside the gene matches. Germline CDR1 reads SGHTA; CDR2 reads FQGNSA. Written as DNA, the CDR3 is TGTGCCAGCAGCCTAACCGGGACAGGGAGCTCCTACGAGCAGTACGTC. It codes for CASSLTGTGSSYEQYV.

Here the CDR3 reads CASSFGDRARGSEAFF. The CDR3 nucleotides are TGTGCCAGCAGTTTTGGGGACAGGGCGAGGGGTTCTGAAGCTTTCTTT. This chain links TRBV12-3 or TRBV12-4 with TRBJ1-1; 9 positions match TRBD1. Trimming cost V 3 bases and J 6 bases; bases outside gene matches: 11. The CDR3 covers 16 residues.

Ten or more counts support this clonotype. The V call is TRBV20-1, the J call TRBJ2-1, with no clear D. The CDR3 covers 14 residues. Germline V gives CDR1 DFQATT, CDR2 SNEGSKA (reference sequence). Trimming took off 3 bases at V and 3 bases at J, with 12 bases between the two ends. As DNA, the CDR3 is TGCAGTGCTAGTGCTACTAATTACTACAATGAGCAGTTCTTC. Translated: CSASATNYYNEQFF.

The V and J genes are TRBV12-3 or TRBV12-4 and TRBJ2-7, with TRBD1 matching over 7 bases. The CDR3 runs to 11 residues. With V trimmed by 6 bases and J by 5 bases, 1 base remained unmatched. Written as DNA, the CDR3 is TGTGCCAGCAGAGACAGGGACGAGCAGTACGTC. It specifies CASRDRDEQYV.

This clonotype was found a few times. The V and J genes are TRBV7-9 and TRBJ1-1; 8 positions agree with TRBD1. J lost 1 base, V lost 1 base, and 11 bases had no gene match. Per the germline V gene, CDR1 is SEHNR and CDR2 is FQNEAQ (reference sequence). This CDR3 region has 18 residues. CDR3 sequence (DNA): TGTGCCAGCAGCTTAGATCGACAGGGGAGGGAGGAGAACACTGAAGCTTTCTTT. Protein: CASSLDRQGREENTEAFF.

The chain uses TRBV4-1 and TRBJ1-1, with D unresolved. V was shortened by 0 bases and J by 4 bases, with 18 bases between the two germline ends. The germline CDR1 and CDR2 sequences are MGHRA and YSYEKL. The CDR3 has 17 amino acids. CDR3 loop: CASSQDEASLRATEAFF. In DNA form, the CDR3 reads TGCGCCAGCAGCCAAGATGAAGCATCCCTTAGGGCCACTGAAGCTTTCTTT.

This clonotype appeared many times. This chain connects TRBV7-2 to TRBJ1-5; possible D gene TRBD1, 6 bases. CDR1 is SGHTA, CDR2 FQGNSA, per germline. This CDR3 has 15 residues. Between the trimmed V and J ends, which lost 6 bases and 2 bases, there was a span of 14 bases. The CDR3 loop reads CASRKGGGGNQPQHF. CDR3 bases: TGTGCCAGCAGGAAGGGGGGGGGCGGCAATCAGCCCCAGCATTTT.

In its sample, this clonotype was seen many times. The rearrangement uses TRBV7-3 and TRBJ1-5, with D hard to call. The CDR3 loop spans 12 amino acids. CDR1 and CDR2 from the germline V gene are SGHTA and FQGTGA. The ends were cut back, 3 bases at V and 6 bases at J, with 6 bases in the middle. CDR3 nucleotide sequence: TGTGCCAGCAGCTTCCTGGTTCAGCCCCAGCATTTT. It codes for CASSFLVQPQHF.

This clonotype has only a few counts. The chain joins TRBV29-1 to TRBJ1-1; D possibly corresponds to TRBD1 (6 bases). CDR3 length: 15 amino acids. The germline gives CDR1 SQVTM, CDR2 ANQGSEA. Trimming removed 5 bases from V and 0 bases from J, with 16 bases in between. For the CDR3, the DNA is TGCAGCGTTCACAGGGATTCCACTATGAACACTGAAGCTTTCTTT. Protein: CSVHRDSTMNTEAFF.

V usage is TRBV6-1 and J usage is TRBJ1-1; D is perhaps TRBD1 (5 bases). The CDR3 runs to 14 residues. The V end lost 5 bases, the J end lost 4 bases, and 14 bases lay between the germline ends. Germline CDR1 and CDR2: MNHNS and SASEGT. CDR3 in amino acids: CASSYPRDRTEAFF. The CDR3 DNA reads TGTGCCAGCAGTTACCCCAGGGATCGCACTGAAGCTTTCTTT.

The chain couples TRBV12-3 or TRBV12-4 to TRBJ2-2; 10 bases agree with TRBD2. CDR3 length equals 15 residues. With 7 bases clipped from V and 4 bases from J, the junction kept 6 bases outside the gene matches. In nucleotides, the CDR3 is TGTGCCAGCAAGTATCTAGCGGGGGTCACCGGGGAGCTGTTTTTT. This sequence encodes CASKYLAGVTGELFF.

This clonotype has ten or more counts. The chain uses TRBV7-9 and TRBJ1-2, with 7 bases aligning to TRBD1. Germline V CDR1 and CDR2: SEHNR, FQNEAQ (reference sequence). V shed 5 bases and J 7 bases; nucleotides not matched to a gene: 13. The CDR3 consists of 15 residues. In nucleotides, the CDR3 is TGTGCCAGCAGCCCGGGACAGAGGACTCTATCTGGCTACACCTTC. Translation gives CASSPGQRTLSGYTF.

This clonotype has just a few counts. The CDR3 region is CASSAGLVREQYV. CDR3 nucleotides: TGTGCCAGCAGTGCGGGACTAGTGCGGGAGCAGTACGTC. The rearrangement links TRBV12-3 or TRBV12-4 to TRBJ2-7; 8 positions agree with TRBD2. The CDR3 spans 13 residues. With 5 bases clipped from V and 7 bases from J, the junction kept 7 bases outside the gene matches.

The rearrangement links TRBV27 to TRBJ1-2; the D gene is possibly TRBD1 (5 bases). Germline assignment: CDR1 MNHEY and CDR2 SMNVEV (reference sequence). The CDR3 consists of 20 residues. The V end was cut by 6 bases, the J end by 8 bases, with 37 bases between. The DNA for the CDR3 is TGTGCCAGCAGACACGGGGGGATTATGAAACGGTCGCGGAGTAGAGAGGGCTACACCTTC. Translated, it gives CASRHGGIMKRSRSREGYTF.

The chain combines TRBV5-1 with TRBJ2-5, with 8 bases fitting TRBD2. The CDR3 totals 14 residues. Germline assignment: CDR1 SGHRS and CDR2 YFSETQ. Trimming removed 4 bases from V and 2 bases from J; junction bases left unmatched: 4. The CDR3 sequence is CASSRIAGQETQYF. Written as DNA, the CDR3 is TGCGCCAGCAGCAGAATAGCGGGACAAGAGACCCAGTACTTC.

The chain joins TRBV7-9 to TRBJ1-2; 7 bases are shared with TRBD1. J was trimmed by 7 bases and V by 7 bases; bases with no gene match: 9. Per the germline V gene, CDR1 is SEHNR and CDR2 is FQNEAQ (reference sequence). The CDR3 covers 13 residues. The CDR3 here is CASTQGVWSGYTF. CDR3 DNA sequence: TGTGCCAGCACCCAGGGGGTCTGGAGTGGCTACACCTTC.